One sample yielded the 2 T cell receptor beta chains listed below, sequenced in a study of T cell responses to AZD1222 COVID-19 vaccine. Clones were read by immunoSEQ multiplex PCR, and TCRdb kept only the in-frame ones, dropping some. Of about 110,000 clones listed, roughly nine tenths are singletons. This specimen was peripheral blood, taken on day 0 of AZD1222 vaccination. These receptors were obtained from an adult in good health.

This clone was detected only once. This chain links TRBV4-3 with TRBJ2-7; D possibly corresponds to TRBD2 (6 bases). The germline V and J ends were trimmed by 0 bases and 2 bases, with 20 bases remaining between them. In germline, CDR1 is LGHNA, CDR2 YSLEER. The CDR3 is made up of 18 amino acids. Here the CDR3 reads CASSQDNVLGGTAYEQYF. Written as DNA, the CDR3 is TGCGCCAGCAGCCAAGATAATGTTTTGGGCGGGACCGCCTACGAGCAGTACTTC.

The chain joins TRBV30 to TRBJ2-5; D not resolved. The CDR3 is 13 residues long. V shed 0 bases and J shed 5 bases, with 10 bases lying between them. The germline V gene encodes CDR1 GTSNPN and CDR2 SVGIG (reference sequence). CDR3 sequence reads: CAWSVWGGETQYF. The CDR3 DNA sequence: TGTGCCTGGAGTGTATGGGGTGGGGAGACCCAGTACTTC. Drawing the rest from reference TRBV30 and TRBJ2-5, the complete variable domain is SQTIHQWPATLVQPVGSPLSLECTVEGTSNPNLYWYRQAAGRGLQLLFYSVGIGQISSEVPQNLSASRPQDRQFILSSKKLLLSDSGFYLCAWSVWGGETQYFGPGTRLLVL.